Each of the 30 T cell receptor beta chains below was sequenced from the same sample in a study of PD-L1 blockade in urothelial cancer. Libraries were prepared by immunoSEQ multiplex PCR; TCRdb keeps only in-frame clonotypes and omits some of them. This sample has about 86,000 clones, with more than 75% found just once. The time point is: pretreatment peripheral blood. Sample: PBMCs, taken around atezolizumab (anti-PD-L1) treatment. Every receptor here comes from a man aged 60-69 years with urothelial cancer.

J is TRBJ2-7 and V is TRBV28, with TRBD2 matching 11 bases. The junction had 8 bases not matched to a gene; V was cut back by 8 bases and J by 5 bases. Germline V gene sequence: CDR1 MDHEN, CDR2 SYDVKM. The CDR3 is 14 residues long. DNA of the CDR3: TGTGCCAGCTTTACTAGCGGGAGAACCAACGAGCAGTACTTC. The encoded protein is CASFTSGRTNEQYF. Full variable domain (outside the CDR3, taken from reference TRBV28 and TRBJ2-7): DVKVTQSSRYLVKRTGEKVFLECVQDMDHENMFWYRQDPGLGLRLIYFSYDVKMKEKGDIPEGYSVSREKKERFSLILESASTNQTSMYLCASFTSGRTNEQYFGPGTRLTVT.

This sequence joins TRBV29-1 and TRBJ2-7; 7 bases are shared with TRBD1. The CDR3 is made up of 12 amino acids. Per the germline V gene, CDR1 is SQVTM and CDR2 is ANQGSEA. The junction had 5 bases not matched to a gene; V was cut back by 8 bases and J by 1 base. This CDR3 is CSTSTGSYEQYF. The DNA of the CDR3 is TGCAGCACTTCGACAGGGTCCTACGAGCAGTACTTC.

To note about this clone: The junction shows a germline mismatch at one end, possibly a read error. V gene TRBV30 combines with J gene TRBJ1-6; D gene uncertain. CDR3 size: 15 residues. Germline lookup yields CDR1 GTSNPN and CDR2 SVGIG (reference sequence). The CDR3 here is CAGSVRVSVYSPLHF. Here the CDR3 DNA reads TGTGCCGGGAGTGTACGGGTCTCGGTTTATTCACCCCTCCACTTT. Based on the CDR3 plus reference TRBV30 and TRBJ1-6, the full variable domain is SQTIHQWPATLVQPVGSPLSLECTVEGTSNPNLYWYRQAAGRGLQLLFYSVGIGQISSEVPQNLSASRPQDRQFILSSKKLLLSDSGFYLCAGSVRVSVYSPLHFGNGTRLTVT.

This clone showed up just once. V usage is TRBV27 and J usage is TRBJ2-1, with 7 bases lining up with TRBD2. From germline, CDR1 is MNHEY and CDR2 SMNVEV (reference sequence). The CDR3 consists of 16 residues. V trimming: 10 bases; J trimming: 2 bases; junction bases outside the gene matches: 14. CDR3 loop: CATLLRGGDAYNEQFF. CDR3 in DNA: TGTGCCACCCTGCTTAGGGGAGGGGATGCCTACAATGAGCAGTTCTTC.

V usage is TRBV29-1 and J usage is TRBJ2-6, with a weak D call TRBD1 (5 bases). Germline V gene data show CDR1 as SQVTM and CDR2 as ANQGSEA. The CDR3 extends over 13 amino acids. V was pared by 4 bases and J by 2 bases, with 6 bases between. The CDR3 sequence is CSVGGPGANVLTF. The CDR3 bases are TGCAGCGTTGGGGGCCCTGGGGCCAACGTCCTGACTTTC.

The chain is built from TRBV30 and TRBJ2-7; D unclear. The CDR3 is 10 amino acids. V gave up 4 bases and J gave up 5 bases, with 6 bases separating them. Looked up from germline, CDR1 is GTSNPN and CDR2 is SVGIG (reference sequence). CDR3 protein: CAWTLHEQYF. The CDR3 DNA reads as TGTGCCTGGACCCTACACGAGCAGTACTTC.

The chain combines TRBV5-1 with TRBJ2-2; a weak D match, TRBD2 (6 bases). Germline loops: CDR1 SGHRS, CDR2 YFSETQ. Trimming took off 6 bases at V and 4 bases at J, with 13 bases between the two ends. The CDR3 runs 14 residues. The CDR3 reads CASKDMGGTGELFF. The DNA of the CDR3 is TGCGCCAGCAAGGATATGGGGGGCACCGGGGAGCTGTTTTTT. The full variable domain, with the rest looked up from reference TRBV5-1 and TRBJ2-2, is KAGVTQTPRYLIKTRGQQVTLSCSPISGHRSVSWYQQTPGQGLQFLFEYFSETQRNKGNFPGRFSGRQFSNSRSEMNVSTLELGDSALYLCASKDMGGTGELFFGEGSRLTVL.

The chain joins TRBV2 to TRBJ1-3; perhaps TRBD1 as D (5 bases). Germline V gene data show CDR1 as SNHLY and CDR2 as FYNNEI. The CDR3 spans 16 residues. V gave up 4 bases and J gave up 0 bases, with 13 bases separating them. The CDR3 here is CASSGGQLTSGNTIYF. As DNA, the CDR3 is TGTGCCAGCAGTGGGGGCCAGCTAACCTCTGGAAACACCATATATTTT.

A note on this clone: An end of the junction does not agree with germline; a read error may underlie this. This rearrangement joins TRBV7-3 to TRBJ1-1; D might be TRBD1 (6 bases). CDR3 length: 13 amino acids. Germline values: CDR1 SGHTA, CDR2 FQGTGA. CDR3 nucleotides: TGTGCCAGCAGCTCAGGACAGAATAAAAGAGCGCTTTTT. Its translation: CASSSGQNKRALF.

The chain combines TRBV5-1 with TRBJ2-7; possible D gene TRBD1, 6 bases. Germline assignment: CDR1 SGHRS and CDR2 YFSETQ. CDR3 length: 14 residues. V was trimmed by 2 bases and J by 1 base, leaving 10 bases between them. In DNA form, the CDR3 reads TGCGCCAGCAGCTTTTACAGGGAATCCTACGAGCAGTACTTC. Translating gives CASSFYRESYEQYF.

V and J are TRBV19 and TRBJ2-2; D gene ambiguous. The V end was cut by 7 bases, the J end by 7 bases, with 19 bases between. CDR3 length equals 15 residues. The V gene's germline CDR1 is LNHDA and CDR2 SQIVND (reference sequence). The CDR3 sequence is CASTRERNPLGELFF. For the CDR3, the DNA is TGTGCCAGTACCCGCGAGAGGAACCCTCTCGGGGAGCTGTTTTTT.

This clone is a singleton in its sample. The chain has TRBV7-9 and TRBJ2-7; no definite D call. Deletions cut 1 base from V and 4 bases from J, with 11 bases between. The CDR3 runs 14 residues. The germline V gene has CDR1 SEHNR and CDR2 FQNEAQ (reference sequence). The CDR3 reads CASSLGQYLYEQYF. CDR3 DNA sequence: TGTGCCAGCAGCTTAGGGCAGTATTTATACGAGCAGTACTTC.

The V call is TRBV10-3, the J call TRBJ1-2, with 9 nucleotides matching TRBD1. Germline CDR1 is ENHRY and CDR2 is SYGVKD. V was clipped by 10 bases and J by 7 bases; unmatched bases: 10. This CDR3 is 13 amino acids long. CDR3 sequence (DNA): TGTGCCACTTTGGGACAGGGCGATCCTGGCTACACCTTC. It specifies CATLGQGDPGYTF.

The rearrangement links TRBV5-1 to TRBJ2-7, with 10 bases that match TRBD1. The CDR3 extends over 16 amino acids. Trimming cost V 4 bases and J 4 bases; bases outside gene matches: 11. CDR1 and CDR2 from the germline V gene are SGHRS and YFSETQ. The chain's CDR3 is CASSPLTGGHAYEQYF. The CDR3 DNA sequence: TGCGCCAGCAGCCCCCTGACAGGGGGCCACGCGTACGAGCAGTACTTC. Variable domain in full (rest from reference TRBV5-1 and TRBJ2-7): KAGVTQTPRYLIKTRGQQVTLSCSPISGHRSVSWYQQTPGQGLQFLFEYFSETQRNKGNFPGRFSGRQFSNSRSEMNVSTLELGDSALYLCASSPLTGGHAYEQYFGPGTRLTVT.

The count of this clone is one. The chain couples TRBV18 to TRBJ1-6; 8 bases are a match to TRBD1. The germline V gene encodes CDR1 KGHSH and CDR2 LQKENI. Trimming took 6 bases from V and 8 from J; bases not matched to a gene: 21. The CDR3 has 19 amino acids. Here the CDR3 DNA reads TGTGCCAGCTCGCGTACTGGCACGACAGGGGATTCTAGTGATTCACCCCTCCACTTT. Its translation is CASSRTGTTGDSSDSPLHF.

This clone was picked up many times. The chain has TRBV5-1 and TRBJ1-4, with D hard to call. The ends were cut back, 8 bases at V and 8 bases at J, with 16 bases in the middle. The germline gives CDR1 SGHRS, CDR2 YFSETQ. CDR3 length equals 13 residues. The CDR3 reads CASRRSEGEKLFF. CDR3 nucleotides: TGCGCCAGTCGGCGGTCCGAGGGCGAAAAACTGTTTTTT.

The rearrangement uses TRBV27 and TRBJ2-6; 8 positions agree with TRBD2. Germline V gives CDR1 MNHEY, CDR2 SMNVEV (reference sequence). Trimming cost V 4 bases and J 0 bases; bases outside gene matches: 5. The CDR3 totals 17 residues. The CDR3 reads CASSYGRDFSGANVLTF. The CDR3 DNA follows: TGTGCCAGCAGTTACGGGAGGGACTTCTCTGGGGCCAACGTCCTGACTTTC.

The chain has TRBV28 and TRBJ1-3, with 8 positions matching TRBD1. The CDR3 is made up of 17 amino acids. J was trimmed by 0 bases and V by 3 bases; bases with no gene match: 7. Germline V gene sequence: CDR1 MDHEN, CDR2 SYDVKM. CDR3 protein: CASSFGRGPDSGNTIYF. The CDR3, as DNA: TGTGCCAGCAGTTTCGGCAGGGGGCCTGACTCTGGAAACACCATATATTTT.

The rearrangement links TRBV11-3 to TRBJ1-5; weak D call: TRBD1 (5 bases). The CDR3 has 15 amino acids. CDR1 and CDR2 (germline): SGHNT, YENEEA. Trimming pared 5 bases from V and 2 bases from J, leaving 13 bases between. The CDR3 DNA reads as TGTGCCAGCAGCCCCGGGGGGGAAGGCAATCAGCCCCAGCATTTT. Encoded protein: CASSPGGEGNQPQHF.

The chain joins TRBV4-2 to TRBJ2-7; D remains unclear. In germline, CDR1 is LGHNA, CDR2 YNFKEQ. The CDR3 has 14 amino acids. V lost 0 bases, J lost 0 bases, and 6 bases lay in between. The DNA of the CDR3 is TGTGCCAGCAGCCAAGAAAAGCTCTCCTACGAGCAGTACTTC. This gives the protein CASSQEKLSYEQYF.

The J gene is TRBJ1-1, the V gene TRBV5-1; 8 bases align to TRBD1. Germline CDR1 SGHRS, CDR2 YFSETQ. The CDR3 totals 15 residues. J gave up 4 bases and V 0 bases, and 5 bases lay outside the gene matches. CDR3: CASSLDYRGGTEAFF. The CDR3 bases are TGCGCCAGCAGCTTGGATTACAGGGGGGGCACTGAAGCTTTCTTT.

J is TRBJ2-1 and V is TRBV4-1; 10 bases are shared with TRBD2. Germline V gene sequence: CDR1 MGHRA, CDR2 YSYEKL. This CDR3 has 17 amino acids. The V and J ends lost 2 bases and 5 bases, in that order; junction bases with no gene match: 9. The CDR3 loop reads CASSQPQRLAGDNEQFF. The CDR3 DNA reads TGCGCCAGCAGCCAACCCCAGAGGCTAGCGGGGGACAATGAGCAGTTCTTC.

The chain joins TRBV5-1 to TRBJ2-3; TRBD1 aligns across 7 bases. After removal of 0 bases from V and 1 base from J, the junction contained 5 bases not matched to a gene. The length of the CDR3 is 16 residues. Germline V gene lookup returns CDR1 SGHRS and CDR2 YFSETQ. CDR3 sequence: CASSLAEGGGTDTQYF. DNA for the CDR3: TGCGCCAGCAGCTTGGCGGAAGGGGGCGGCACAGATACGCAGTATTTT.

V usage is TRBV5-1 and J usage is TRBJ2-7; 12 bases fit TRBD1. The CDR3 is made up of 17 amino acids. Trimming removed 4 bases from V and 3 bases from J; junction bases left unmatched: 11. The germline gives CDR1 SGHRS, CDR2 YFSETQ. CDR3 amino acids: CASSVGTGGLRVYEQYF. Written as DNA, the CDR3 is TGCGCCAGCAGCGTCGGGACAGGGGGCCTCCGCGTCTACGAGCAGTACTTC.

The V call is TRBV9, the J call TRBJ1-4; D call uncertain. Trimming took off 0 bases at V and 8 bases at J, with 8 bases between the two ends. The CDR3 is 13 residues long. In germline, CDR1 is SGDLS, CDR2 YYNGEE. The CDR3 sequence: CASSVAPLEKLFF. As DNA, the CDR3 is TGTGCCAGCAGCGTAGCCCCACTCGAAAAACTGTTTTTT. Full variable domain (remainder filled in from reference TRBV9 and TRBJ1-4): DSGVTQTPKHLITATGQRVTLRCSPRSGDLSVYWYQQSLDQGLQFLIQYYNGEERAKGNILERFSAQQFPDLHSELNLSSLELGDSALYFCASSVAPLEKLFFGSGTQLSVL.

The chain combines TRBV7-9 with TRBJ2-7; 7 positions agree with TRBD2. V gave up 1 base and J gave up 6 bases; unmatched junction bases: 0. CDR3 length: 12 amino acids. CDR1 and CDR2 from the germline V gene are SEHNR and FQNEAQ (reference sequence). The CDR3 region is CASSLGGGEQYF. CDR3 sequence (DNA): TGTGCCAGCAGCTTAGGGGGGGGCGAGCAGTACTTC.

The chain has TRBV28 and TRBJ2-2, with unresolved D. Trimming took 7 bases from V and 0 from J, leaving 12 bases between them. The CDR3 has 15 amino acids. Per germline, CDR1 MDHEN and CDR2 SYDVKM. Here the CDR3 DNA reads TGTGCCAGCACCTATAGCAGCGCGAACACCGGGGAGCTGTTTTTT. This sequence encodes CASTYSSANTGELFF.

The CDR3 nucleotides read TGTGCCAGCAGCCCTCGGACAGGACCCTACTTCGAGCAGTACTTC. Protein: CASSPRTGPYFEQYF. The J gene is TRBJ2-7, the V gene TRBV5-5, with 7 bases lining up with TRBD1. The V segment lost 4 bases and the J segment 6 bases; nucleotides outside the gene matches: 13. The CDR3 is 15 residues long. Germline V lookup: CDR1 SGHKS, CDR2 YYEKEE (reference sequence).

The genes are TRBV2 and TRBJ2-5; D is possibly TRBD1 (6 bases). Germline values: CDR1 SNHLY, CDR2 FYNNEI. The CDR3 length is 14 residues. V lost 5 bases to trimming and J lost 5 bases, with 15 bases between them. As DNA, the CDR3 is TGTGCCAGCAGTATAATTACAGGGATGGAGACCCAGTACTTC. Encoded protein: CASSIITGMETQYF.

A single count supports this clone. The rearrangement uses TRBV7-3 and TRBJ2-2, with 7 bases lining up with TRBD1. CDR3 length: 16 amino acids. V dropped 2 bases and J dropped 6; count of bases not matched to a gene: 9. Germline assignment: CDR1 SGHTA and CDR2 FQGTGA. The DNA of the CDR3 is TGTGCCAGCAGCTTAGACGGGCAGGGGGTTCCCGGGGAGCTGTTTTTT. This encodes CASSLDGQGVPGELFF.